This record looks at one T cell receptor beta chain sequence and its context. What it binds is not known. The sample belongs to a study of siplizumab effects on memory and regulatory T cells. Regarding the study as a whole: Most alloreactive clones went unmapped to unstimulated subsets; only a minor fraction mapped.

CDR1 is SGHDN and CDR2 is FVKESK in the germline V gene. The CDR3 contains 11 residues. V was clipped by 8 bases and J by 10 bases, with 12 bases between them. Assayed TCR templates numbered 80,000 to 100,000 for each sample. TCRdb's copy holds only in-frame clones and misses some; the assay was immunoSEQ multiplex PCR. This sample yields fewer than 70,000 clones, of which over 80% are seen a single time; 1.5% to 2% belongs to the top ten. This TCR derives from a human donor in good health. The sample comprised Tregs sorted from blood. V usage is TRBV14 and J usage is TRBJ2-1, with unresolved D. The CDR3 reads CASGTMGEQFF. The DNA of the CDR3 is TGTGCCAGCGGAACTATGGGGGAGCAGTTCTTC.